These 4 T cell receptor beta chains came from one sample sequenced in a study of blood T cells in healthy people across ages. Through a sample-barcoded 5' primer and a J-beta primer mix, a second PCR was run for roughly 6 to 12 cycles. Via MiXCR, TCRdb re-called the 5' RACE reads, giving one row per CDR3 protein. The sample holds more than 1,400,000 distinct CDR3 sequences; roughly 45% are singletons and the top ten take roughly 7.9%. Sequenced material: blood. The receptors derive from a woman younger than 35 in good health.

This clonotype occurred a few times. The chain combines TRBV5-1 with TRBJ2-3, with no clear D. V was pared by 0 bases and J by 6 bases, with 11 bases between. This CDR3 is built from 14 residues. Germline V lookup: CDR1 SGHRS, CDR2 YFSETQ. The CDR3 DNA follows: TGCGCCAGCAGCTTGGGGGCCCCTAGGGATACGCAGTATTTT. It is translated as CASSLGAPRDTQYF. The entire variable domain, with the rest obtained from reference TRBV5-1 and TRBJ2-3, is as follows: KAGVTQTPRYLIKTRGQQVTLSCSPISGHRSVSWYQQTPGQGLQFLFEYFSETQRNKGNFPGRFSGRQFSNSRSEMNVSTLELGDSALYLCASSLGAPRDTQYFGPGTRLTVL.

This sequence joins TRBV7-6 and TRBJ1-6; a weak D match, TRBD1 (6 bases). CDR1 and CDR2 from the germline V gene are SGHVS and FNYEAQ. Trimming took off 5 bases at V and 8 bases at J, with 16 bases between the two ends. The length of the CDR3 is 15 residues. The chain's CDR3 is CASSPRTASDSPLHF. The CDR3 DNA sequence: TGTGCCAGCAGCCCACGGACAGCGTCTGATTCACCCCTCCACTTT.

A word on this clonotype: The germline gene is not matched at one end of the junction; a read error may be the cause. The chain employs TRBV27 and TRBJ2-5, with 11 bases aligning to TRBD2. The closer fit of TRBJ2-7 to the DNA end suggests the J call may be wrong. CDR1 MNHEY and CDR2 SMNVEV come from the germline V gene (reference sequence). CDR3 size: 13 residues. The CDR3 is CANSSGGVFEQYF. In DNA form, the CDR3 reads TGTGCCAACAGTAGCGGGGGGGTCTTCGAGCAGTACTTC.

This chain connects TRBV20-1 to TRBJ2-1; TRBD2 aligns across 10 bases. The CDR3 loop spans 14 amino acids. Germline values: CDR1 DFQATT, CDR2 SNEGSKA (reference sequence). The junction had 7 bases not matched to a gene; V was cut back by 4 bases and J by 7 bases. The CDR3 loop is CSAIGQRGGNEQFF. The DNA of the CDR3 is TGCAGTGCTATAGGCCAGCGGGGGGGAAATGAGCAGTTCTTC.